Below are 28 T cell receptor beta chains sequenced from a single sample in a study of CD8 T cells in Susac syndrome. Random hexamers served to reverse transcribe roughly 0.5 to 1 ug RNA. TCRdb itself ran the immunoSEQ multiplex PCR reads through MiXCR, one entry per CDR3 protein. The table has around 220,000 distinct CDR3 sequences, approximately 90% seen once. The material sequenced was CD8+ T cells from PBMCs. All receptors come from a human donor with multiple sclerosis.

The CDR3 loop is CASSVAGGREPQHF. CDR3 nucleotide sequence: TGTGCCAGCAGCGTAGCGGGAGGGAGGGAGCCCCAGCATTTT. This rearrangement joins TRBV9 to TRBJ1-5; D uncertain. Germline CDR1 SGDLS, CDR2 YYNGEE. V gave up 0 bases and J gave up 8 bases, with 12 bases separating them. This CDR3 region has 14 residues.

In regard to this clonotype: One end of the junction does not line up with germline, which may come from a read error. The V gene is TRBV15, the J gene TRBJ2-5, with 8 bases aligning to TRBD1. The CDR3 is 14 residues long. Per germline, CDR1 LNHNV and CDR2 YYDKDF (reference sequence). CDR3 nucleotides: TGTGCCACCAGCAGTCCTCACTACAGGGGGTGGGCTGACTTC. It codes for CATSSPHYRGWADF.

This chain links TRBV7-2 with TRBJ2-1; D is undetermined. Germline CDR1 reads SGHTA; CDR2 reads FQGNSA. V gave up 1 base and J gave up 4 bases, with 5 bases separating them. The CDR3 extends over 13 amino acids. The CDR3 nucleotides read TGTGCCAGCAGCTTAGAGGTATACAATGAGCAGTTCTTC. Protein sequence: CASSLEVYNEQFF.

This chain links TRBV27 with TRBJ1-2; D ambiguous. The germline gives CDR1 MNHEY, CDR2 SMNVEV (reference sequence). V gave up 0 bases and J gave up 5 bases, with 7 bases separating them. The CDR3 is 13 residues long. CDR3 protein: CASSLSKGYGYTF. The CDR3 DNA reads TGTGCCAGCAGTTTATCGAAGGGATATGGCTACACCTTC.

The chain has TRBV30 and TRBJ2-3; possible D gene TRBD2, 6 bases. Trimming removed 3 bases at V and 0 bases at J, with 7 bases between. Looked up from germline, CDR1 is GTSNPN and CDR2 is SVGIG (reference sequence). The CDR3 is made up of 13 amino acids. The DNA for the CDR3 is TGTGCCTGGAGCGGGGGAAGCACAGATACGCAGTATTTT. Its translation is CAWSGGSTDTQYF.

This clonotype has a single count. V gene TRBV6-2 or TRBV6-3 combines with J gene TRBJ2-3, with a tentative D call TRBD2 (5 bases). The germline V gene encodes CDR1 MNHEY and CDR2 SVGEGT. The CDR3 length is 14 residues. With 1 base removed from V and 3 bases from J, the gap between germline ends came to 8 bases. The CDR3 sequence: CASSYFLATDTQYF. The CDR3 nucleotides are TGTGCCAGCAGTTACTTTCTAGCAACAGATACGCAGTATTTT.

V and J are TRBV6-1 and TRBJ2-7, with D perhaps matching TRBD1 or TRBD2 (5 bases each). Trimming removed 2 bases from V and 6 bases from J, with 14 bases in between. The CDR3 has 14 residues. CDR1 is MNHNS, CDR2 SASEGT, per germline. The CDR3 DNA is TGTGCCAGCAGTGAACGGGACCCTACGGGCGAGCAGTACTTC. This codes for CASSERDPTGEQYF.

The gene calls are TRBV2 and TRBJ1-1, with D unclear. This CDR3 is built from 12 residues. V was pared by 10 bases and J by 1 base, with 10 bases between. Germline values: CDR1 SNHLY, CDR2 FYNNEI. The chain's CDR3 is CATIAGNTEAFF. CDR3 sequence (DNA): TGTGCCACCATTGCTGGGAACACTGAAGCTTTCTTT. The full variable domain, its missing parts supplied by reference TRBV2 and TRBJ1-1, is EPEVTQTPSHQVTQMGQEVILRCVPISNHLYFYWYRQILGQKVEFLVSFYNNEISEKSEIFDDQFSVERPDGSNFTLKIRSTKLEDSAMYFCATIAGNTEAFFGQGTRLTVV.

The gene calls are TRBV5-1 and TRBJ2-7; the D gene is possibly TRBD1 (6 bases). Per germline, CDR1 SGHRS and CDR2 YFSETQ. The V end was cut by 4 bases, the J end by 0 bases, with 11 bases between. There are 14 residues in the CDR3. CDR3 protein: CASSVSGASYEQYF. CDR3 sequence (DNA): TGCGCCAGCAGCGTTTCAGGGGCCTCCTACGAGCAGTACTTC.

V gene TRBV5-6 combines with J gene TRBJ1-1; D call uncertain. The germline V gene has CDR1 SGHDT and CDR2 YYEEEE. V lost 0 bases and J 2 bases, leaving 11 bases between the germline ends. CDR3 length: 15 residues. CDR3 region: CASSLAFPGNTEAFF. DNA for the CDR3: TGTGCCAGCAGCTTGGCCTTTCCGGGAAACACTGAAGCTTTCTTT.

The chain employs TRBV12-3 or TRBV12-4 and TRBJ2-1, with 12 positions matching TRBD2. J lost 6 bases, V lost 7 bases, and 7 bases had no gene match. CDR3 size: 15 residues. The CDR3 reads CASTPETSGSNEQFF. The DNA for the CDR3 is TGTGCCAGCACCCCCGAGACTAGCGGGAGCAATGAGCAGTTCTTC.

The DNA for the CDR3 is TGCGCCAGCAGCTTGGGGCTAGGGAGTTCCGATGAGCAGTTCTTC. Protein sequence: CASSLGLGSSDEQFF. This chain joins TRBV5-1 and TRBJ2-1, with TRBD2 as a possible D gene (5 bases). V lost 0 bases to trimming and J lost 8 bases, with 15 bases between them. The germline gives CDR1 SGHRS, CDR2 YFSETQ. The CDR3 runs 15 residues.

The genes are TRBV19 and TRBJ2-5; either TRBD1 or TRBD2 may fit D (5 bases each). CDR3 length equals 13 residues. CDR1 and CDR2 from the germline V gene are LNHDA and SQIVND (reference sequence). Trimming pared 5 bases from V and 5 bases from J, leaving 12 bases between. The CDR3 DNA follows: TGTGCCAGTAGTTTATTTCGGGGCGAGACCCAGTACTTC. This translates into CASSLFRGETQYF.

The chain joins TRBV29-1 to TRBJ2-2; the match to TRBD2 covers 9 bases. J lost 3 bases, V lost 3 bases, and 8 bases had no gene match. This CDR3 comprises 16 residues. Per germline, CDR1 SQVTM and CDR2 ANQGSEA. The CDR3 protein is CSVEGGVAGDTGELFF. The CDR3 nucleotides are TGCAGCGTTGAGGGGGGAGTAGCGGGGGACACCGGGGAGCTGTTTTTT.

This clonotype was counted between two and nine times. This chain joins TRBV7-9 and TRBJ2-1; either TRBD1 or TRBD2 may fit D (5 bases each). CDR3 size: 14 residues. V dropped 5 bases and J dropped 0 bases, with 8 bases sitting between them. Germline V gives CDR1 SEHNR, CDR2 FQNEAQ (reference sequence). The CDR3 region is CASSRGDSYNEQFF. The CDR3 nucleotides read TGTGCCAGCAGCCGAGGGGACTCCTACAATGAGCAGTTCTTC.

This chain links TRBV29-1 with TRBJ2-7; 8 bases line up with TRBD1. The CDR3 length is 16 residues. V shed 5 bases, J shed 4 bases, and the junction held 16 bases outside the gene matches. The germline V gene has CDR1 SQVTM and CDR2 ANQGSEA. CDR3 DNA: TGCAGCGTTCTGGGACCCCTCCGGACAGGGAGTTACGAGCAGTACTTC. Its translation: CSVLGPLRTGSYEQYF.

The genes are TRBV3-1 and TRBJ2-1; D is undetermined. V was cut by 3 bases and J by 0 bases, with 9 bases left in between. The CDR3 runs to 15 residues. In germline, CDR1 is LGHDT, CDR2 YNNKEL (reference sequence). CDR3 amino acids: CASSQGFPSYNEQFF. The CDR3 region has the DNA TGTGCCAGCAGCCAGGGCTTCCCCTCCTACAATGAGCAGTTCTTC.

This rearrangement joins TRBV2 to TRBJ2-3, with a tentative D call TRBD2 (6 bases). Per germline, CDR1 SNHLY and CDR2 FYNNEI. The CDR3 totals 17 residues. V lost 3 bases to trimming and J lost 0 bases, with 16 bases between them. Here the CDR3 reads CASSDFLTGRSTDTQYF. The DNA for the CDR3 is TGTGCCAGCAGTGATTTTTTAACGGGGAGGAGCACAGATACGCAGTATTTT.

The V and J genes are TRBV30 and TRBJ2-1; TRBD2 is a possible D gene (6 bases). The CDR3 is made up of 16 amino acids. Trimming pared 2 bases from V and 9 bases from J, leaving 23 bases between. Germline CDR1 and CDR2: GTSNPN and SVGIG (reference sequence). DNA for the CDR3: TGTGCCTGGAGTACTGGACTAACAGGAACTGTGGGTGAGCAGTTCTTC. Its protein product is CAWSTGLTGTVGEQFF.

This chain uses TRBV12-5 with TRBJ2-7; D is perhaps TRBD2 (5 bases). Trimming pared 6 bases from V and 0 bases from J, leaving 21 bases between. This CDR3 has 17 amino acids. CDR1 is LGHNT and CDR2 is FRNRAP in the germline V gene. The CDR3: CASGHPLPRRDSYEQYF. CDR3 bases: TGTGCTAGTGGCCACCCCTTACCCCGTCGGGACTCCTACGAGCAGTACTTC.

The chain combines TRBV3-1 with TRBJ2-3; a possible D gene is TRBD1 (6 bases). The length of the CDR3 is 17 residues. Germline V gene data show CDR1 as LGHDT and CDR2 as YNNKEL (reference sequence). Trimming removed 4 bases from V and 3 bases from J, with 20 bases in between. The DNA for the CDR3 is TGTGCCAGCAGCCCCTCACAGGGATCTACAGTTACAGATACGCAGTATTTT. It translates to CASSPSQGSTVTDTQYF.

This chain connects TRBV20-1 to TRBJ1-2; D is perhaps TRBD1 (6 bases). Germline CDR1 and CDR2: DFQATT and SNEGSKA (reference sequence). The CDR3 runs to 14 residues. V lost 1 base to trimming and J lost 4 bases, with 13 bases between them. In nucleotides, the CDR3 is TGCAGTGCTAGAGCTGGGGGCGGTCGCTATGGCTACACCTTC. It is translated as CSARAGGGRYGYTF.

The rearrangement joins TRBV10-2 to TRBJ2-2; TRBD2 is a possible D gene (6 bases). The V gene lost 3 bases and the J gene lost 2 bases, with 7 bases spanning the gap. The CDR3 spans 14 residues. From germline, CDR1 is WSHSY and CDR2 SAAADI. The CDR3, as DNA: TGCGCCAGCAGTGACGGGGGAAACACCGGGGAGCTGTTTTTT. The encoded protein is CASSDGGNTGELFF.

The chain carries TRBV13 and TRBJ2-1; 7 bases fit TRBD2. Germline loops: CDR1 PRHDT, CDR2 FYEKMQ (reference sequence). The CDR3 is 13 residues long. V was clipped by 5 bases and J by 7 bases; unmatched bases: 5. CDR3 sequence: CASSRGERNEQFF. In nucleotides, the CDR3 is TGTGCCAGCAGCCGGGGGGAAAGAAATGAGCAGTTCTTC.

The V gene is TRBV2, the J gene TRBJ1-5; 7 nucleotides match TRBD1. V lost 6 bases, J lost 3 bases, and 5 bases stayed unmatched. The CDR3 contains 14 residues. CDR1 is SNHLY and CDR2 is FYNNEI in the germline V gene. The CDR3 protein is CASRGTEPNQPQHF. Written as DNA, the CDR3 is TGTGCCAGCAGGGGGACAGAGCCCAATCAGCCCCAGCATTTT.

The genes are TRBV7-9 and TRBJ2-5; D not certain. From germline, CDR1 is SEHNR and CDR2 FQNEAQ (reference sequence). The CDR3 has 13 residues. Trimming stripped 4 bases from V and 2 bases from J, with 8 bases between. In nucleotides, the CDR3 is TGTGCCAGCAGCTCCAGCATTCAAGAGACCCAGTACTTC. This encodes CASSSSIQETQYF.

The chain employs TRBV3-1 and TRBJ2-3; TRBD2 aligns across 12 bases. J lost 0 bases, V lost 3 bases, and 19 bases had no gene match. Per germline, CDR1 LGHDT and CDR2 YNNKEL (reference sequence). This CDR3 has 22 residues. The CDR3: CASSHPHAVGLAGAASTDTQYF. In nucleotides, the CDR3 is TGTGCCAGCAGCCATCCCCACGCCGTGGGACTAGCGGGTGCTGCTAGCACAGATACGCAGTATTTT.

V usage is TRBV28 and J usage is TRBJ1-2; D gene uncertain. The CDR3 spans 13 residues. Germline V gene data show CDR1 as MDHEN and CDR2 as SYDVKM. Trimming took 1 base from V and 4 from J, leaving 7 bases between them. The CDR3 DNA follows: TGTGCCAGCAGTTTATCAGGATTCTATGGCTACACCTTC. It codes for CASSLSGFYGYTF.